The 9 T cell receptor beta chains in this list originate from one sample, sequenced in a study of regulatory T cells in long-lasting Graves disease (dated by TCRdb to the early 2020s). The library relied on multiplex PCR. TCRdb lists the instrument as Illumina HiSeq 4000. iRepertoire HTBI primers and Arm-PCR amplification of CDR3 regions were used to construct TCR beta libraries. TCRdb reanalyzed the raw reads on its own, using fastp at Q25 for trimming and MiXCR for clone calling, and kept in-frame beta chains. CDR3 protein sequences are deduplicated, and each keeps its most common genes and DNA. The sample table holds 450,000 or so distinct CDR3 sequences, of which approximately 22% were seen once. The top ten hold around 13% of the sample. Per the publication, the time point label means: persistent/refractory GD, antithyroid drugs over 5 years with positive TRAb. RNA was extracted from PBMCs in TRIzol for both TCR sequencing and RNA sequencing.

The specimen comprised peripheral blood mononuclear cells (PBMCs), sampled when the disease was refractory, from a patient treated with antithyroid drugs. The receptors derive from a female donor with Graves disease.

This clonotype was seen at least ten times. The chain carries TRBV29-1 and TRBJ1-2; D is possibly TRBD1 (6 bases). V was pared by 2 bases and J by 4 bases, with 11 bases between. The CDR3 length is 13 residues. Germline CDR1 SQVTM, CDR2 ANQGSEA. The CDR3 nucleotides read TGCAGCGTTGAACACCGGACAGTCTATGGCTACACCTTC. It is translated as CSVEHRTVYGYTF.

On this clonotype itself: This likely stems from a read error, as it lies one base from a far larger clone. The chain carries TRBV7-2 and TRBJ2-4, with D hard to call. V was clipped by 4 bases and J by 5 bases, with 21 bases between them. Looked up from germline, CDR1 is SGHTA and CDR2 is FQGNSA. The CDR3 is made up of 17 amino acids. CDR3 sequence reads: CASSSSFRPGRENIQYF. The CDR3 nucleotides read TGTGCCAGCAGCTCCTCTTTCCGGCCAGGTCGTGAAAACATTCAGTACTTC. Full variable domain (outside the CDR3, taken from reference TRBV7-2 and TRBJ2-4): GAGVSQSPSNKVTEKGKDVELRCDPISGHTALYWYRQSLGQGLEFLIYFQGNSAPDKSGLPSDRFSAERTGGSVSTLTIQRTQQEDSAVYLCASSSSFRPGRENIQYFGAGTRLSVL.

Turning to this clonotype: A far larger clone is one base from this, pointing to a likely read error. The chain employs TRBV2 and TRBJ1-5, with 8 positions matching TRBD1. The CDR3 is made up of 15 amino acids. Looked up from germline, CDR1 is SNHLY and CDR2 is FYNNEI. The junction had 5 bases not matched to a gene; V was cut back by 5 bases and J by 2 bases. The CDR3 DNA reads TGTGCCAGCAGTTACGCGACAGGGGGCAATCAGCCCCAGCATTTT. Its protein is CASSYATGGNQPQHF.

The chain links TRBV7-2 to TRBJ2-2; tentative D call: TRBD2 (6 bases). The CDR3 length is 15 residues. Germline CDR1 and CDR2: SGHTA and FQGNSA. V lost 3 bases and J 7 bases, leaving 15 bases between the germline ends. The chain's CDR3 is CASSFVAANGGELFF. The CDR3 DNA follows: TGTGCCAGCAGCTTCGTAGCGGCCAATGGCGGGGAGCTGTTTTTT.

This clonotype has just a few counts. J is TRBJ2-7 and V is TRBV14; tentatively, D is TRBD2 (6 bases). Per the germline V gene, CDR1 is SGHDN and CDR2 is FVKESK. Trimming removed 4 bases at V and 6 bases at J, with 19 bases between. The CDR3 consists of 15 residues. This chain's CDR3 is CASSPIGAGRGEQYF. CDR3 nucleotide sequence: TGTGCCAGCAGCCCGATAGGGGCGGGAAGGGGCGAGCAGTACTTC.

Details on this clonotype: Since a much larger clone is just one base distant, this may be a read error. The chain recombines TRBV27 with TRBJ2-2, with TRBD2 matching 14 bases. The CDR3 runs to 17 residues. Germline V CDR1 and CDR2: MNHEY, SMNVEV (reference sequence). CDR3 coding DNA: TGTACCAGCAGCCTTACGGGACTAGCGGGAGACACCGGGGAGCTGTTTTTT. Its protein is CTSSLTGLAGDTGELFF.

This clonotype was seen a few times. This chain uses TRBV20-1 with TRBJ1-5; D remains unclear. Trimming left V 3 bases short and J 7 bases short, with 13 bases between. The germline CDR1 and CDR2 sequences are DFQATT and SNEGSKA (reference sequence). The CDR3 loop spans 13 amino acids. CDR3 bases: TGCAGTGCTAGGAATAGCGAAGGGCAGCCCCAGCATTTT. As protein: CSARNSEGQPQHF.

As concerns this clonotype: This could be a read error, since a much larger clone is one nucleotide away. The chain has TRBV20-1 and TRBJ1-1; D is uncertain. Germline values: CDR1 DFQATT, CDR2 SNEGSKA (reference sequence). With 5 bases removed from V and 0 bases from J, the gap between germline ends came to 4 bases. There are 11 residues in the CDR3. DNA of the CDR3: TGCAGTGCTTGGATGAACACTGAAGCTTTCTTT. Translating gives CSAWMNTEAFF.

The chain's CDR3 is CASGGTGQGDTQYF. The CDR3 bases are TGTGCCAGCGGAGGGACAGGGCAGGGAGATACGCAGTATTTT. The chain joins TRBV12-3 or TRBV12-4 to TRBJ2-3; 9 bases fit TRBD1. The CDR3 is made up of 14 amino acids. V gave up 8 bases and J gave up 5 bases; unmatched junction bases: 8.